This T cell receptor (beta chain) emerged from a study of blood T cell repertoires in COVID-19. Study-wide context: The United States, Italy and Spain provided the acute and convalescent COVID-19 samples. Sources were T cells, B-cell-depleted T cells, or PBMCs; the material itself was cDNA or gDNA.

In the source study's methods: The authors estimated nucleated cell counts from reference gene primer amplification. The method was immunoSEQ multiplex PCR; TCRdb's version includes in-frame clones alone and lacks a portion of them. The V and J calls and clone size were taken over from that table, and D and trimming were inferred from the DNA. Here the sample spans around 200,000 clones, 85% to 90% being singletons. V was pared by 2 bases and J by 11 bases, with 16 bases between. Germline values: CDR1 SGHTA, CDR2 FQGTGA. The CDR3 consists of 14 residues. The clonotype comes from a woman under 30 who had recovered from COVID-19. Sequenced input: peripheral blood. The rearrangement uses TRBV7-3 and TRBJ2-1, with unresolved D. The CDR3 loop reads CASSLDSKPMKQFF. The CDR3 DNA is TGTGCCAGCAGCTTAGACTCTAAACCAATGAAGCAGTTCTTC.